Following are 9 T cell receptor beta chains from one sample sequenced in a study of shared T cell receptors in the human thymus. Sequenced by immunoSEQ multiplex PCR; TCRdb stores in-frame clones only, minus some. Here the sample spans 600,000 or so clones, around 87% being singletons. These data were also reused for a study on human thymus T cells.

Sequenced material: thymocytes. The receptor set was obtained from a boy under two years old with a congenital heart defect.

The V and J genes are TRBV27 and TRBJ2-7, with D possibly being TRBD2 (5 bases). This CDR3 has 15 amino acids. Germline CDR1 MNHEY, CDR2 SMNVEV (reference sequence). V was trimmed by 7 bases and J by 2 bases, leaving 18 bases between them. This CDR3 reads CASTSLLLAPYEQYF. The CDR3 coding sequence is TGTGCCAGCACTTCCCTTCTCCTAGCACCCTACGAGCAGTACTTC.

The gene calls are TRBV5-8 and TRBJ2-4, with unresolved D. The V gene's germline CDR1 is SGHTS and CDR2 YDEGEE. This CDR3 region has 18 residues. V was clipped by 6 bases and J by 0 bases, with 22 bases between them. In DNA, the CDR3 is TGTGCCAGCACCCACACCCGCGGAAATTCCCTAGCCAAAAACATTCAGTACTTC. Protein product: CASTHTRGNSLAKNIQYF.

The chain links TRBV7-6 to TRBJ1-3; 8 bases match TRBD1. V lost 5 bases and J lost 0; bases outside the gene matches: 6. CDR1 and CDR2 from the germline V gene are SGHVS and FNYEAQ. The CDR3 is 16 residues long. CDR3 region: CASSTHDRGSGNTIYF. The CDR3 DNA is TGTGCCAGCAGCACCCACGACAGGGGCTCTGGAAACACCATATATTTT. The full variable domain, in which reference TRBV7-6 and TRBJ1-3 provide the parts outside the CDR3, is GAGVSQSPRYKVTKRGQDVALRCDPISGHVSLYWYRQALGQGPEFLTYFNYEAQQDKSGLPNDRFSAERPEGSISTLTIQRTEQRDSAMYRCASSTHDRGSGNTIYFGEGSWLTVV.

This sequence joins TRBV15 and TRBJ2-7, with a weak D call TRBD1 (6 bases). Germline V lookup: CDR1 LNHNV, CDR2 YYDKDF (reference sequence). V gave up 2 bases and J gave up 0 bases, with 14 bases separating them. This CDR3 contains 16 residues. Here the CDR3 DNA reads TGTGCCACCAGCAGACTGCGCGACAGGTCCTCCTACGAGCAGTACTTC. Its translation: CATSRLRDRSSYEQYF. The variable domain in full, completed from reference TRBV15 and TRBJ2-7, reads DAMVIQNPRYQVTQFGKPVTLSCSQTLNHNVMYWYQQKSSQAPKLLFHYYDKDFNNEADTPDNFQSRRPNTSFCFLDIRSPGLGDTAMYLCATSRLRDRSSYEQYFGPGTRLTVT.

The chain has TRBV29-1 and TRBJ1-1; D ambiguous. With 1 base removed from V and 4 bases from J, the gap between germline ends came to 10 bases. Per the germline V gene, CDR1 is SQVTM and CDR2 is ANQGSEA. CDR3 length: 13 residues. CDR3 residues: CSVEVAGCTEAFF. CDR3 nucleotides: TGCAGCGTTGAAGTTGCGGGTTGCACTGAAGCTTTCTTT.

As regards this clone: The junction shows a germline mismatch at one end, possibly a read error. The chain recombines TRBV5-6 with TRBJ2-2, with 8 bases lining up with TRBD1. The CDR3 length is 19 residues. Germline V gene data show CDR1 as SGHDT and CDR2 as YYEEEE. The CDR3, as DNA: TGTGCCAGCAGCTTGAAGGACAGGGCCTCCTTGGCGAACCCCGGGGAGCTGTTTTTT. Encoded protein: CASSLKDRASLANPGELFF.

This rearrangement joins TRBV19 to TRBJ1-1, with a possible D match to TRBD1 (5 bases). The CDR3 contains 14 residues. Germline CDR1 reads LNHDA; CDR2 reads SQIVND (reference sequence). The V gene lost 3 bases and the J gene lost 1 base, with 9 bases spanning the gap. The CDR3: CASSIPGKNTEAFF. In nucleotides, the CDR3 is TGTGCCAGTAGTATCCCAGGGAAGAACACTGAAGCTTTCTTT. The whole variable domain, remainder taken from reference TRBV19 and TRBJ1-1, is DGGITQSPKYLFRKEGQNVTLSCEQNLNHDAMYWYRQDPGQGLRLIYYSQIVNDFQKGDIAEGYSVSREKKESFPLTVTSAQKNPTAFYLCASSIPGKNTEAFFGQGTRLTVV.

This clone has just one count. The chain uses TRBV29-1 and TRBJ2-7; possibly TRBD1 for D (5 bases). Germline V gene lookup returns CDR1 SQVTM and CDR2 ANQGSEA. The CDR3 covers 10 residues. V lost 4 bases to trimming and J lost 6 bases, with 7 bases between them. The CDR3 region is CSVAGAEQYF. The DNA of the CDR3 is TGCAGCGTTGCTGGGGCCGAGCAGTACTTC.

The V call is TRBV15, the J call TRBJ1-5; D gene ambiguous. The V gene's germline CDR1 is LNHNV and CDR2 YYDKDF (reference sequence). Deletions cut 0 bases from V and 6 bases from J, with 12 bases between. This CDR3 has 15 amino acids. This CDR3 is CATSRDGGVVQPQHF. The CDR3 region has the DNA TGTGCCACCAGCAGAGACGGAGGCGTCGTTCAGCCCCAGCATTTT.